Sequencing of this TCR beta chain was carried out in a study of T cell responses to AZD1222 COVID-19 vaccine. Study-level results: Among the donors, most were white British and more were female, and clonal diversity was possibly underestimated. There were repertoire samples only from the period after the peak T cell response. Seropositivity was recorded at baseline in only a handful of AZD1222 recipients.

Second-dose intervals of approximately 4 or approximately 12 weeks were pooled. Some clones are missing from TCRdb's copy, which holds only in-frame ones; the method was immunoSEQ multiplex PCR. Found here are approximately 130,000 clones, 70% to 90% of them singletons; the top ten hold around 3%. For this clone: Its antigen is not identified.

The material was peripheral blood, obtained 28 days after the second AZD1222 dose. The sequence derives from an adult who received the AZD1222 COVID-19 vaccine.

This chain's CDR3 is CASSGQGGSIFNNEQFF. In DNA form, the CDR3 reads TGCGCCAGCAGTGGACAGGGGGGAAGTATTTTTAACAATGAGCAGTTCTTC. The chain combines TRBV5-1 with TRBJ2-1, with 10 nucleotides matching TRBD1. CDR3 length equals 17 residues. Germline V gives CDR1 SGHRS, CDR2 YFSETQ. The V and J ends lost 5 bases and 5 bases, in that order; junction bases with no gene match: 13.